This T cell receptor beta chain was identified in a study of T cell responses to AZD1222 COVID-19 vaccine. The length of the CDR3 is 16 residues. Germline V gene data show CDR1 as SEHNR and CDR2 as FQNEAQ (reference sequence). Trimming removed 5 bases from V and 5 bases from J; junction bases left unmatched: 10. Findings and limits, study-wide: Per reports, nearly half of all spike-specific TCRs target regions that are unmutated in variants. Most donors were white British and more were female, and clonal diversity was possibly underestimated. Vaccination with two AZD1222 doses was followed by a rise in Spike-specific TCR breadth and depth.

As for this clone: No antigen is known for it.

Here immunoSEQ multiplex PCR was the method, and the copy in TCRdb shows in-frame clones only, minus some. The sample includes 130,000 or so clones, 93% of them seen just once. The receptor was isolated from an adult in good health. The chain employs TRBV7-9 and TRBJ2-2, with 8 bases identical to TRBD2. Sample: peripheral blood, taken on day 0 of AZD1222 vaccination. CDR3: CASSPGLARLTGELFF. CDR3 coding DNA: TGTGCCAGCAGCCCTGGACTAGCTCGGCTTACCGGGGAGCTGTTTTTT.